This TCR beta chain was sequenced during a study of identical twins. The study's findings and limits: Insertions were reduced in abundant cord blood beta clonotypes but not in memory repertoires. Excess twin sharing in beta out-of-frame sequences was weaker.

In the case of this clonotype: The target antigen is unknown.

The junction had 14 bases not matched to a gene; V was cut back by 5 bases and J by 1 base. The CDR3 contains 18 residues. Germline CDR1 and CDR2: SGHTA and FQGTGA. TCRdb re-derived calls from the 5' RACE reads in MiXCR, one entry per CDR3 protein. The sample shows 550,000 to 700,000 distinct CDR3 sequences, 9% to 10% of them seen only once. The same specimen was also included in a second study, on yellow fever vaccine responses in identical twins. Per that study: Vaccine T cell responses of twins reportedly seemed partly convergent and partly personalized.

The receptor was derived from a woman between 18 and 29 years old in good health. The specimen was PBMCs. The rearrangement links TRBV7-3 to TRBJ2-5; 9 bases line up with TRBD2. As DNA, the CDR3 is TGTGCCAGCAGCCCCCAAGGGCTAGCGGGACCCCTCCAAGAGACCCAGTACTTC. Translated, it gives CASSPQGLAGPLQETQYF.